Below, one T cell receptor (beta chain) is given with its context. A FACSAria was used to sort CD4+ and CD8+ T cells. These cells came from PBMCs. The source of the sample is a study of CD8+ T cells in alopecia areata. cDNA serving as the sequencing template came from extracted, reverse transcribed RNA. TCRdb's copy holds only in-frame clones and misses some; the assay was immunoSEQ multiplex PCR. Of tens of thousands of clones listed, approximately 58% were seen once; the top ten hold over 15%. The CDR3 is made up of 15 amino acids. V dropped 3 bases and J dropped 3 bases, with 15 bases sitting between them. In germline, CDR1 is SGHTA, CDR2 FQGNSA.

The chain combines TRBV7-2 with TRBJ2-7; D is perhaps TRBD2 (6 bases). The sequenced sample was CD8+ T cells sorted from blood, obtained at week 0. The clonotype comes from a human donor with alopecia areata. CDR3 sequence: CASSFFPGLHYEQYF. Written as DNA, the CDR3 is TGTGCCAGCAGCTTTTTCCCGGGACTTCACTACGAGCAGTACTTC.